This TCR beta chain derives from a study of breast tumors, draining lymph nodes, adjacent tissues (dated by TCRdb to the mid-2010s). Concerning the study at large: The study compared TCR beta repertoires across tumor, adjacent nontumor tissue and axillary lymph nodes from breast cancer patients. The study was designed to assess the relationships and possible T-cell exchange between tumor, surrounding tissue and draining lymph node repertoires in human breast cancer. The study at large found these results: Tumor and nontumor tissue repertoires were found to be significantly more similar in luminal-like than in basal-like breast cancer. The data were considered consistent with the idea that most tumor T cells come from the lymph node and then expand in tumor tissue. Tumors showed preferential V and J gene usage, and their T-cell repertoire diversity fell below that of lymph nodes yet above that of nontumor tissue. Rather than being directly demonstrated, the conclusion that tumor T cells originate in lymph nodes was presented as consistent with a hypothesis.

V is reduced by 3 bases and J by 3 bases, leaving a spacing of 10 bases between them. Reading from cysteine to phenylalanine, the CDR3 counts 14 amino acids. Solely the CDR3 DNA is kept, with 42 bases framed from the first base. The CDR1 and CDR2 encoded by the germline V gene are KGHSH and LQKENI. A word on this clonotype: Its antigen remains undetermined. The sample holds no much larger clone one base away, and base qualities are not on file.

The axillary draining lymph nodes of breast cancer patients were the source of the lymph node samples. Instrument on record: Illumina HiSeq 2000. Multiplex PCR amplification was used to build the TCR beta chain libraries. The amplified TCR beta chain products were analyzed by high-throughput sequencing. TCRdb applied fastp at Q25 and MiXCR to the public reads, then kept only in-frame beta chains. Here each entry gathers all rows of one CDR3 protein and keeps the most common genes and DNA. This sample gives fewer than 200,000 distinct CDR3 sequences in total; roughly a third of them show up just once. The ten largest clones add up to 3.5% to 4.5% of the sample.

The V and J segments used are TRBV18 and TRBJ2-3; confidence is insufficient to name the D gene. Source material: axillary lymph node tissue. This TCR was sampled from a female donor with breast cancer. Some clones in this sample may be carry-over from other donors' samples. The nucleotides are TGTGCCAGCTCACCCCCCGGGTGGACAGATACGCAGTATTTT. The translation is CASSPPGWTDTQYF.